This is a list of T cell receptor beta chains from one sample in a study of blood T cell repertoires in COVID-19. The method was immunoSEQ multiplex PCR; TCRdb's version includes in-frame clones alone and lacks a portion of them. The profile shows some 290,000 clones, over 85% of them singletons. Sequenced sample: peripheral blood. Every receptor here comes from a woman in her twenties or thirties with COVID-19, enrolled during active disease. CDR3s include the opening cysteine and the closing phenylalanine or tryptophan. D genes are given only for firm matches. Size values are once, few and many counts, or a class for expanded clones, and some rows have none.

V,J,D,size,CDR3,DNA
TRBV2,TRBJ1-5,TRBD1,-,CASKLWTGMGSNQPQHF,TGTGCCAGCAAGTTGTGGACAGGGATGGGTAGCAATCAGCCCCAGCATTTT
TRBV19,TRBJ1-6,-,-,CASKGTRLHF,TGTGCCAGTAAGGGGACACGCCTCCACTTT
TRBV5-5,TRBJ1-3,-,few,CASSLFSGRGTIYF,TGTGCCAGCAGCTTGTTTTCAGGGAGGGGCACCATATATTTT
TRBV11-2,TRBJ2-3,-,-,CASSLAGLAADTQYF,TGTGCCAGCAGCTTAGCAGGCCTAGCCGCAGATACGCAGTATTTT
TRBV4-1,TRBJ2-5,TRBD2,-,CASSQDQGLAGQETQYF,TGCGCCAGCAGCCAAGATCAGGGACTAGCGGGGCAAGAGACCCAGTACTTC
TRBV7-2,TRBJ1-2,TRBD1,once,CASSPGTGRSYGYTF,TGTGCCAGCAGCCCCGGGACAGGGAGAAGCTATGGCTACACCTTC
TRBV4-1,TRBJ1-6,-,-,CASSQSSYNSPLHF,TGCGCCAGCAGCCAGAGCTCCTATAATTCACCCCTCCACTTT
TRBV5-1,TRBJ2-3,-,once,CASSLDTSGAQYF,TGCGCCAGCAGCTTGGACACATCAGGGGCGCAGTATTTT
TRBV28,TRBJ2-5,TRBD2,-,CASSLPSGGRLETQYF,TGTGCCAGCAGTTTGCCTAGCGGGGGGCGGTTGGAGACCCAGTACTTC
TRBV10-3,TRBJ2-7,-,-,CAISVQEPSSYEQYF,TGTGCCATCAGCGTACAGGAACCCTCTTCCTACGAGCAGTACTTC
TRBV6-4,TRBJ1-2,TRBD1,-,CASRSVGTGAYGYTF,TGTGCCAGCAGGAGCGTCGGGACAGGGGCCTATGGCTACACCTTC
TRBV28,TRBJ2-7,-,-,CASSPRARVAYEQYF,TGTGCCAGCAGTCCCCGTGCGAGAGTGGCCTACGAGCAGTACTTC
TRBV2,TRBJ2-3,-,-,CASGGNTQYF,TGTGCCAGCGGGGGGAATACGCAGTATTTT
TRBV19,TRBJ1-6,-,-,CASSIGTGGSPLHF,TGTGCCAGTAGTATCGGGACTGGCGGCTCACCCCTCCACTTT
TRBV19,TRBJ1-5,TRBD1,-,CASSPGQGIQPQHF,TGTGCCAGTAGTCCAGGACAGGGGATTCAGCCCCAGCATTTT
TRBV6-5,TRBJ1-2,-,-,CASMETGSYYGYTF,TGTGCCAGCATGGAAACAGGGAGTTACTATGGCTACACCTTC
TRBV27,TRBJ1-2,TRBD1,few,CASSYLGQGSNGYTF,TGTGCCAGCAGTTATCTCGGACAGGGTAGCAATGGCTACACCTTC
TRBV27,TRBJ2-1,TRBD1,-,CASSRTGVYYNEQFF,TGTGCCAGCAGTCGAACAGGGGTTTACTACAATGAGCAGTTCTTC
TRBV5-1,TRBJ2-7,-,-,CASSLKGYEQYF,TGCGCCAGCAGCTTGAAGGGGTACGAGCAGTACTTC
TRBV27,TRBJ2-3,TRBD1,-,CASSLRGGRGDTQYF,TGTGCCAGCAGTTTAAGAGGGGGCCGGGGAGATACGCAGTATTTT
TRBV7-8,TRBJ2-2,TRBD2,once,CASSLELAGGLMDTGELFF,TGTGCCAGCAGCTTAGAACTAGCGGGGGGGCTCATGGACACCGGGGAGCTGTTTTTT
TRBV28,TRBJ2-7,-,once,CASSNTGGVEQYF,TGTGCCAGCAGCAATACCGGGGGAGTGGAGCAGTACTTC
TRBV10-3,TRBJ1-6,TRBD1,-,CAISGGQVHNSPLHF,TGTGCCATCAGTGGGGGACAGGTCCATAATTCACCCCTCCACTTT
TRBV5-1,TRBJ2-2,-,-,CASSPLTGELFF,TGCGCCAGCAGCCCACTCACCGGGGAGCTGTTTTTT
TRBV24-1,TRBJ2-1,TRBD2,-,CATSDLVAGGTVQFF,TGTGCCACCAGTGATTTAGTAGCGGGGGGCACCGTGCAGTTCTTC
TRBV4-1,TRBJ1-1,-,-,CASSQGPTQGSTEAFF,TGCGCCAGCAGCCAAGGCCCGACACAGGGAAGCACTGAAGCTTTCTTT
TRBV19,TRBJ2-7,-,-,CASSTNPSVVRSYEQYF,TGTGCCAGTAGTACCAATCCTAGCGTCGTGCGCTCCTACGAGCAGTACTTC
TRBV19,TRBJ1-1,-,-,CASTMGGLNTEAFF,TGTGCCAGTACCATGGGGGGATTGAACACTGAAGCTTTCTTT
TRBV5-5,TRBJ1-5,-,-,CASRQGDRLNQPQHF,TGTGCCAGCAGACAGGGCGATCGCCTCAATCAGCCCCAGCATTTT
TRBV7-2,TRBJ1-5,TRBD1,-,CASSSRTGRNQPQHF,TGTGCCAGCAGCTCACGGACAGGGCGAAATCAGCCCCAGCATTTT
TRBV4-1,TRBJ2-6,TRBD2,-,CASSQEGPSGVTSGANVLTF,TGCGCCAGCAGCCAAGAAGGGCCTAGCGGGGTAACCTCTGGGGCCAACGTCCTGACTTTC
TRBV28,TRBJ2-7,-,-,CASSLPPAGFEQYF,TGTGCCAGCAGTTTACCCCCGGCGGGGTTCGAGCAGTACTTC
TRBV11-3,TRBJ2-1,-,-,CASRGLSNEQFF,TGTGCCAGCCGAGGACTTTCTAATGAGCAGTTCTTC
TRBV18,TRBJ2-1,TRBD1,few,CASSKQGAHEQFF,TGTGCCAGCTCAAAACAGGGGGCGCATGAGCAGTTCTTC
TRBV14,TRBJ1-1,-,-,CASSRGSLGAFF,TGTGCCAGCAGCCGGGGCAGCCTAGGGGCTTTCTTT
TRBV15,TRBJ2-7,TRBD1,-,CATSRGGQDYEQYF,TGTGCCACCAGCAGAGGCGGACAGGACTACGAGCAGTACTTC
TRBV6-5,TRBJ1-6,TRBD1,-,CAALLGTDNSPLHF,TGTGCCGCCCTCCTCGGGACAGATAATTCACCCCTCCACTTT
TRBV5-1,TRBJ1-1,TRBD1,once,CASSPGQGLDTEAFF,TGCGCCAGCAGCCCGGGACAGGGATTGGACACTGAAGCTTTCTTT
TRBV12-5,TRBJ2-7,-,-,CARSTGCYEQYF,TGTGCTAGAAGTACAGGGTGCTACGAGCAGTACTTC
TRBV10-2,TRBJ2-7,-,-,CASSVSYEQYF,TGCGCCAGCAGTGTCAGCTACGAGCAGTACTTC
TRBV4-1,TRBJ2-7,-,-,CASSHSPGIPSYEQYF,TGCGCCAGCAGCCACTCCCCGGGAATACCTTCCTACGAGCAGTACTTC
TRBV28,TRBJ2-5,-,-,CASSSSYRGGETQYF,TGTGCCAGCAGTTCCAGCTACAGGGGAGGAGAGACCCAGTACTTC
TRBV19,TRBJ1-1,-,-,CASSRRTEAFF,TGTGCCAGTAGTCGGAGGACTGAAGCTTTCTTT
TRBV29-1,TRBJ1-1,-,once,CSVARNTEAFF,TGCAGCGTTGCGAGGAACACTGAAGCTTTCTTT
TRBV2,TRBJ2-7,-,-,CASSRQAYEQYF,TGTGCCAGCAGTAGACAGGCCTACGAGCAGTACTTC
TRBV5-1,TRBJ2-7,-,-,CASSLGFGTSVAYEQYF,TGCGCCAGCAGCTTGGGGTTCGGGACAAGCGTGGCCTACGAGCAGTACTTC
TRBV2,TRBJ2-7,TRBD1,-,CASSEGAGQGGEQYF,TGTGCCAGCAGTGAAGGTGCGGGACAGGGCGGCGAGCAGTACTTC
TRBV3-1/TRBV3-2,TRBJ2-2,-,-,CASSLDRRITGELFF,TGTGCCAGCAGCCTTGACAGGAGGATAACCGGGGAGCTGTTTTTT
TRBV27,TRBJ1-2,TRBD1,-,CASSFSTGQGGRYGYTF,TGTGCCAGCAGTTTTAGTACGGGACAGGGGGGGAGGTATGGCTACACCTTC
TRBV29-1,TRBJ1-1,-,-,CSVDRGGTEAFF,TGCAGCGTGGACAGAGGCGGTACTGAAGCTTTCTTT
TRBV27,TRBJ1-2,-,-,CASSLGGGSRGYTF,TGTGCCAGCAGCCTAGGGGGGGGCTCGAGGGGCTACACCTTC
TRBV6-5,TRBJ1-6,-,-,CASSPSGSHSPLHF,TGTGCCAGCAGCCCCAGCGGATCACATTCACCCCTCCACTTT
TRBV9,TRBJ2-3,TRBD2,few,CASSPQLSGGVDTQYF,TGTGCCAGCAGCCCTCAGTTAAGCGGGGGTGTAGATACGCAGTATTTT
TRBV11-2,TRBJ2-1,TRBD2,-,CASRRLAGLHNEQFF,TGTGCCAGCCGGCGGCTAGCGGGGCTACACAATGAGCAGTTCTTC